One and the same sample provided the 3 T cell receptor beta chains below, sequenced in a study of PD-1 blockade in classical Hodgkin lymphoma. Sequencing used immunoSEQ multiplex PCR; TCRdb keeps in-frame clones, though not all of them. The sample yields 70,000 or so clones, 93% seen once. As for time point: newly diagnosed, previously untreated cHL patient sample. Sequencing was performed on peripheral blood mononuclear cells (PBMCs). All receptors derive from a human donor with classical Hodgkin lymphoma.

The chain uses TRBV29-1 and TRBJ1-1; D remains ambiguous. V lost 4 bases and J lost 0, with 9 bases in between. The V gene's germline CDR1 is SQVTM and CDR2 ANQGSEA. This CDR3 has 13 amino acids. The CDR3 DNA sequence: TGCAGCGTTGGAAGACTCCTGAACACTGAAGCTTTCTTT. It yields the protein CSVGRLLNTEAFF.

The chain combines TRBV7-3 with TRBJ1-2, with TRBD1 as a possible D gene (5 bases). This CDR3 has 14 amino acids. With 2 bases removed from V and 4 bases from J, the gap between germline ends came to 11 bases. Germline CDR1 and CDR2: SGHTA and FQGTGA. In DNA form, the CDR3 reads TGTGCCAGCAGCTTAGGTCCGGGGGTCTATGGCTACACCTTC. Translation gives CASSLGPGVYGYTF. The full variable domain, with the rest looked up from reference TRBV7-3 and TRBJ1-2, is GAGVSQTPSNKVTEKGKYVELRCDPISGHTALYWYRQSLGQGPEFLIYFQGTGAADDSGLPNDRFFAVRPEGSVSTLKIQRTERGDSAVYLCASSLGPGVYGYTFGSGTRLTVV.

This clone showed up just once. This sequence joins TRBV5-1 and TRBJ2-5; TRBD2 matches 8 bases. The CDR3 spans 14 residues. Trimming at V came to 5 bases and at J to 5 bases, leaving 8 bases not matched to a gene. Germline CDR1 reads SGHRS; CDR2 reads YFSETQ. The CDR3 DNA reads as TGCGCCAGCAGACTTGGCGGGGGGCGGGAGACCCAGTACTTC. Amino acid sequence: CASRLGGGRETQYF. Full variable domain (outside the CDR3, taken from reference TRBV5-1 and TRBJ2-5): KAGVTQTPRYLIKTRGQQVTLSCSPISGHRSVSWYQQTPGQGLQFLFEYFSETQRNKGNFPGRFSGRQFSNSRSEMNVSTLELGDSALYLCASRLGGGRETQYFGPGTRLLVL.